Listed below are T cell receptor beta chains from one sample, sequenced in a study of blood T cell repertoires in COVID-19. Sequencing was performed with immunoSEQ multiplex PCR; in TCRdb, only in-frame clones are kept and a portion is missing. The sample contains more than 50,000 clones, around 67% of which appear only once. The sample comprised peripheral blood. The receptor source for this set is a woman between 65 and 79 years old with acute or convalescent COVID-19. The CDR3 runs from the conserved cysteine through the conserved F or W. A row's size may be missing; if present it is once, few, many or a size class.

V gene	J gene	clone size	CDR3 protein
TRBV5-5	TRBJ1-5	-	CASSLNRGHGQPQHF
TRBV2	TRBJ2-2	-	CASSGRLAGSAGELFF
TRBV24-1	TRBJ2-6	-	CATSDRSPGGANVLTF
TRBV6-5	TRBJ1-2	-	CASSRESGYTF
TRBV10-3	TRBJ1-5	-	CAISERQGNQPQHF
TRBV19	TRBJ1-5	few	CASSLWTGPDQPQHF
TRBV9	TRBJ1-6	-	CASSARVYSPLHF
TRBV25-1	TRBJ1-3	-	CASSAPGGNTIYF
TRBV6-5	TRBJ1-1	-	CASSYSGALRTEAFF
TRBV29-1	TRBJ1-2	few	CSVPGANYGYTF
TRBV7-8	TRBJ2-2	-	CASSLEGGRGTGELFF
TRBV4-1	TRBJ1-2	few	CASSPRGTEGRDSGYTF
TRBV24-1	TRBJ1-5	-	CATSDLCQLNSNQPQHF
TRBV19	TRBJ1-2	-	CASRVEGYGYTF
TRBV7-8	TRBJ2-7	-	CASSPSLAGLNEQYF
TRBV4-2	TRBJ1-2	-	CASSPGTGGSYGYTF
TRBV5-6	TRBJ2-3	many	CASSLSLVSFPPQYF
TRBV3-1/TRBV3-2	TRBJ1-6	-	CASSQVGGLPREPLHF
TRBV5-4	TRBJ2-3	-	CASSLGGLAGVTDTQYF
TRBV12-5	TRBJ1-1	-	CASGPSQPKQGIEAFF
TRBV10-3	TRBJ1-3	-	CAISQSDIYGNTIYF
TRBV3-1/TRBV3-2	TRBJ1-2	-	CASSQVRYYGYTF
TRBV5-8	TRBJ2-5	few	CASSSTTGTGGQETQYF
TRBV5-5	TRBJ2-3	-	CASSGTGPRARGADTQYF
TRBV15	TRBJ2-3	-	CATSRTRVASGGGTDTQYF
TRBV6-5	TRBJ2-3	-	CASIGALGVDTQYF
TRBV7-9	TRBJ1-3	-	CASSPRSGNTIYF
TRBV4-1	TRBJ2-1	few	CASSHGRLARQFF
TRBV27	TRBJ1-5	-	CASSPSGGHQPQHF
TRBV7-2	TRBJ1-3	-	CASSLAQGNTIYF
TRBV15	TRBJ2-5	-	CATSRELQGSPSEETQYF
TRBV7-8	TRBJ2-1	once	CASGVTGWGNEQFF
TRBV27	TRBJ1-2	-	CASSKNVAGDYGYTF
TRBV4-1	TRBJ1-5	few	CASSQIQGAGQPQHF
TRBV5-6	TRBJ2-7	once	CASSLFPGQGAYEQYF
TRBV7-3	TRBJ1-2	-	CASSPTGGGYTF
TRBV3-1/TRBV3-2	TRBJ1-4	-	CASSRGFTLNEKLFF
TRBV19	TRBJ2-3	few	CASSIRLGTDTQYF
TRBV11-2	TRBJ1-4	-	CASSGSARWGYNEKLFF
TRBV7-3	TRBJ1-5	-	CASSSPQGARIQPQHF
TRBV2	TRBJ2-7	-	CASSEGSGAGFASYEQYF
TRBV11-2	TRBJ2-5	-	CASSSGGEKTQYF
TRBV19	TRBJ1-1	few	CASSIFDRNTEAFF
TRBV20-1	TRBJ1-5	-	CSASSGGSGYQPQHF
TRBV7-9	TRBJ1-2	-	CASSRPDRRLVYGYTF
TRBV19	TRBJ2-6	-	CASSIDRGGRGANVLTF
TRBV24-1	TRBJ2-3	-	CATSVSGSTDTQYF
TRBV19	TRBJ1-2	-	CASRVRGPEHGYTF
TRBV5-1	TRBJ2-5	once	CASSLVKGRQETQYF
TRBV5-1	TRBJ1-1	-	CASSSSPGTGAGEAFF
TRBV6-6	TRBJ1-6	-	CASSSPTVFGEPLHF
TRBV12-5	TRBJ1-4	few	CASGYLGTGLPAANEKLFF
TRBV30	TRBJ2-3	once	CAWSKGGRDTQYF
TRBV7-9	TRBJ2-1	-	CASSLLNRANEQFF
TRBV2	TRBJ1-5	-	CASSFGGIGNQPQHF
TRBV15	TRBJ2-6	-	CATSLQGARANVLTF
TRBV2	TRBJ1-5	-	CASRYSSYQPQHF
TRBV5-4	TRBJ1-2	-	CASSLESSPGGYTF
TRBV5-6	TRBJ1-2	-	CASSQRTGAGGYTF